A single sample gave rise to the 26 T cell receptor beta chains below, sequenced in a study of low-dose radiotherapy and immunotherapy resistance in tumors (dated by TCRdb to between 2021 and 2023). To make first-strand cDNA, Superscript III was used along with a set of TRAV- and TRBV-specific primers so that both the TCRalpha and TCRbeta chains were covered. TCRs were amplified with Phusion for about 20 PCR cycles using a constant-region primer together with the adapter attached to the V primers. The public sequencing data were trimmed at Q25 with fastp and processed into clonotypes with MiXCR by TCRdb, which kept only in-frame beta chains. Here each entry gathers all rows of one CDR3 protein and keeps the most common genes and DNA. Within this sample are fewer than 6,500 distinct CDR3 sequences, with around 84% of them counted one time only. Of the sample, more than 5.5% falls within the top ten clones.

The receptors shown here come from a human donor with advanced metastatic prostate, ovarian, gallbladder or colorectal cancer (not recorded which). This table probably holds off-target reads from a library built for another chain.

The V and J genes are TRBV11-3 and TRBJ2-7; TRBD1 matches 9 bases. Germline lookup yields CDR1 SGHNT and CDR2 YENEEA. After removal of 2 bases from V and 1 base from J, the junction contained 3 bases not matched to a gene. CDR3 size: 15 residues. The DNA for the CDR3 is TGTGCCAGCAGCTTAACGACAGGGGGTTCCTACGAGCAGTACTTC. Encoded protein: CASSLTTGGSYEQYF.

V usage is TRBV9 and J usage is TRBJ2-1; perhaps TRBD2 as D (6 bases). The CDR3 length is 15 residues. Germline lookup yields CDR1 SGDLS and CDR2 YYNGEE. The V gene lost 5 bases and the J gene lost 10 bases, with 22 bases spanning the gap. CDR3 DNA sequence: TGTGCCAGCAGTCCCGGGACTGATCTACGAGGGGAGCAGTTCTTC. Its translation is CASSPGTDLRGEQFF.

The V gene is TRBV6-2 or TRBV6-3, the J gene TRBJ2-5; no definite D call. The CDR3 runs 11 residues. Trimming pared 6 bases from V and 4 bases from J, leaving 6 bases between. Germline V gives CDR1 MNHEY, CDR2 SVGEGT. For the CDR3, the DNA is TGTGCCAGCAGCATGGGAGAGACCCAGTACTTC. Translating it yields CASSMGETQYF.

The rearrangement links TRBV28 to TRBJ2-3, with TRBD2 as a possible D gene (6 bases). Between the trimmed V and J ends, which lost 10 bases and 0 bases, there was a span of 11 bases. The CDR3 covers 13 residues. Germline CDR1 MDHEN, CDR2 SYDVKM. DNA for the CDR3: TGTGCCATTAGGGACTGTAGCACAGATACGCAGTATTTT. This gives the protein CAIRDCSTDTQYF.

This clonotype was seen a handful of times. V and J are TRBV29-1 and TRBJ2-1; D not certain. Germline assignment: CDR1 SQVTM and CDR2 ANQGSEA. There are 10 residues in the CDR3. V was clipped by 6 bases and J by 9 bases, with 9 bases between them. The CDR3 nucleotides are TGCAGCGTAGACCGCGGTGAGCAGTTCTTC. Its protein is CSVDRGEQFF.

The chain links TRBV3-1 to TRBJ2-7; D call uncertain. Per the germline V gene, CDR1 is LGHDT and CDR2 is YNNKEL (reference sequence). V lost 6 bases to trimming and J lost 6 bases, with 15 bases between them. This CDR3 spans 13 amino acids. The DNA for the CDR3 is TGTGCCAGCAGTCCCACGGGCAACTCCGAGCAGTACTTC. Protein product: CASSPTGNSEQYF.

The chain has TRBV11-1 and TRBJ2-7, with D unclear. CDR1 and CDR2 (germline): SGHAT, FQDESV (reference sequence). The CDR3 has 14 residues. V gave up 1 base and J gave up 3 bases, with 10 bases separating them. CDR3 sequence: CASSLVSDVYEQYF. The CDR3 DNA follows: TGTGCCAGCAGCTTAGTATCAGACGTCTACGAGCAGTACTTC.

The chain recombines TRBV5-1 with TRBJ2-3, with 7 bases lining up with TRBD1. The V gene's germline CDR1 is SGHRS and CDR2 YFSETQ. The length of the CDR3 is 16 residues. After removal of 0 bases from V and 4 bases from J, the junction contained 8 bases not matched to a gene. CDR3 in DNA: TGCGCCAGCAGCTTGGCCCTAACAGGGGTGGCAGATACGCAGTATTTT. Its protein product is CASSLALTGVADTQYF.

The rearrangement joins TRBV6-5 to TRBJ1-2; no clear D gene. Deletions cut 6 bases from V and 4 bases from J, with 15 bases between. The CDR3 contains 14 residues. Germline assignment: CDR1 MNHEY and CDR2 SVGAGI. Here the CDR3 DNA reads TGTGCCAGCAGCCTAACCGGCATCGGCTATGGCTACACCTTC. Its translation: CASSLTGIGYGYTF.

This clonotype was counted once. The chain uses TRBV6-8 and TRBJ1-5, with 9 bases that match TRBD1. The CDR3 contains 15 residues. The J segment lost 2 bases and the V segment lost 5 bases, leaving 4 bases of the junction unmatched. Germline CDR1 and CDR2: MNHGY and SAAAGT. This chain's CDR3 is CASSARQGGNQPQHF. Here the CDR3 DNA reads TGTGCCAGCAGTGCCCGACAGGGGGGCAATCAGCCCCAGCATTTT.

This chain connects TRBV7-8 to TRBJ1-2; the match to TRBD1 covers 7 bases. The CDR3 loop spans 15 amino acids. Trimming removed 2 bases from V and 4 bases from J; junction bases left unmatched: 7. Germline V gene lookup returns CDR1 SGHVS and CDR2 FQNEAQ. CDR3: CASSLSAGQFYGYTF. CDR3 sequence (DNA): TGTGCCAGCAGCTTATCTGCGGGACAGTTCTATGGCTACACCTTC.

The chain is built from TRBV7-9 and TRBJ1-2, with 8 bases that match TRBD1. The CDR3 sequence is 13 residues long. Germline trimming cut 5 bases from V and 6 bases from J; bases unmatched to any gene: 5. CDR1 and CDR2 from the germline V gene are SEHNR and FQNEAQ (reference sequence). The CDR3 DNA reads as TGTGCCAGCAGCCAGGACAGGGAACATGGCTACACCTTC. Amino acid sequence: CASSQDREHGYTF.

The CDR3, as DNA: TGTGCCAGCTCTCGGACTAGCGGGAGCTATGAGCAGTTCTTC. It encodes CASSRTSGSYEQFF. This chain uses TRBV18 with TRBJ2-1; TRBD2 agrees at 13 bases. The CDR3 length is 14 residues. In germline, CDR1 is KGHSH, CDR2 LQKENI. V gave up 6 bases and J gave up 8 bases; unmatched junction bases: 4.

J is TRBJ1-2 and V is TRBV18, with a possible D match to TRBD1 (6 bases). The CDR3 sequence is 15 residues long. Germline CDR1 KGHSH, CDR2 LQKENI. V dropped 2 bases and J dropped 1 base, with 11 bases sitting between them. CDR3: CASSPAGGNNYGYTF. The CDR3 DNA reads TGTGCCAGCTCACCAGCCGGGGGCAATAACTATGGCTACACCTTC.

The rearrangement links TRBV20-1 to TRBJ2-2, with a possible D match to TRBD2 (5 bases). The CDR3 consists of 14 residues. The germline V gene has CDR1 DFQATT and CDR2 SNEGSKA (reference sequence). Trimming left V 3 bases short and J 2 bases short, with 10 bases between. The chain's CDR3 is CSASPSLNTGELFF. In DNA form, the CDR3 reads TGCAGTGCTAGTCCTAGCCTCAACACCGGGGAGCTGTTTTTT.

The rearrangement links TRBV6-2 or TRBV6-3 to TRBJ2-1; 8 bases are a match to TRBD2. V shed 5 bases and J 4 bases; nucleotides not matched to a gene: 4. Germline-derived CDR1 and CDR2 are MNHEY and SVGEGT. The CDR3 runs to 14 residues. The CDR3 region is CASSAREGYNEQFF. The CDR3 nucleotides are TGTGCCAGCAGTGCACGGGAGGGATACAATGAGCAGTTCTTC.

This chain uses TRBV10-3 with TRBJ2-1; the D gene is possibly TRBD1 (6 bases). In germline, CDR1 is ENHRY, CDR2 SYGVKD. V dropped 0 bases and J dropped 2 bases, with 8 bases sitting between them. The CDR3 sequence is 15 residues long. The CDR3 loop is CAISESGATYNEQFF. The CDR3 nucleotides are TGTGCCATCAGTGAGTCGGGGGCCACCTACAATGAGCAGTTCTTC.

The J gene is TRBJ2-1, the V gene TRBV3-1; no definite D call. Germline values: CDR1 LGHDT, CDR2 YNNKEL (reference sequence). Trimming took 0 bases from V and 2 from J, leaving 8 bases between them. The CDR3 is made up of 15 amino acids. CDR3 sequence reads: CASSQDIVAYNEQFF. The CDR3 nucleotides are TGTGCCAGCAGCCAAGATATAGTTGCCTACAATGAGCAGTTCTTC.

This chain joins TRBV13 and TRBJ2-3; a weak D match, TRBD2 (5 bases). Germline V gives CDR1 PRHDT, CDR2 FYEKMQ (reference sequence). The CDR3 runs to 14 residues. Trimming cost V 5 bases and J 9 bases, with 18 bases left between them. The CDR3 sequence is CASSPIAYSDTQYF. The CDR3 DNA is TGTGCCAGCAGCCCGATCGCTTATAGCGACACGCAGTATTTT.

This clonotype was observed a handful of times. The CDR3 DNA reads as TGTGCCAGGACTAGCGGGGGGGGAATCAATGAGCAGTTCTTC. This codes for CARTSGGGINEQFF. V and J are TRBV9 and TRBJ2-1; TRBD2 matches 14 bases. CDR1 and CDR2 (germline): SGDLS, YYNGEE. The length of the CDR3 is 14 residues. Trimming cost V 8 bases and J 6 bases; bases outside gene matches: 4.

The gene calls are TRBV11-1 and TRBJ2-7, with D tentatively TRBD2 (5 bases). Per the germline V gene, CDR1 is SGHAT and CDR2 is FQDESV (reference sequence). The CDR3 contains 14 residues. Trimming shortened V by 0 bases and J by 7 bases, and 13 bases separated the two germline ends. CDR3 bases: TGTGCCAGCAGCTTAGCTGTGGTCAGCGGAGAGCAGTACTTC. Translated, it gives CASSLAVVSGEQYF.

Regarding this clonotype: A junction end diverges from the germline sequence, so it may reflect a read error. The chain has TRBV4-1 and TRBJ2-2, with 12 bases aligning to TRBD2. Germline assignment: CDR1 MGHRA and CDR2 YSYEKL. CDR3 length equals 17 residues. The CDR3 sequence is CASSQELAGGPTGELFF. The CDR3 DNA is TGTGCCAGCAGCCAAGAGCTAGCGGGGGGGCCCACCGGGGAGCTGTTTTTT.

The chain carries TRBV28 and TRBJ1-1; D perhaps matches TRBD1 (5 bases). V was pared by 3 bases and J by 1 base, with 9 bases between. The CDR3 spans 14 residues. Germline CDR1 MDHEN, CDR2 SYDVKM. As DNA, the CDR3 is TGTGCCAGCAGTTTTGGGGGGACGAACACTGAAGCTTTCTTT. Amino acids: CASSFGGTNTEAFF. Filled out from reference TRBV28 and TRBJ1-1, the complete variable domain reads DVKVTQSSRYLVKRTGEKVFLECVQDMDHENMFWYRQDPGLGLRLIYFSYDVKMKEKGDIPEGYSVSREKKERFSLILESASTNQTSMYLCASSFGGTNTEAFFGQGTRLTVV.

The chain recombines TRBV24-1 with TRBJ2-7; 12 nucleotides align to TRBD1. Germline CDR1 reads KGHDR; CDR2 reads SFDVKD. The CDR3 has 14 residues. Unmatched junction bases numbered 3, after V lost 4 bases and J lost 6 bases. DNA of the CDR3: TGTGCCACCAGTGAAGGGACAGGGGGCTCCGAGCAGTACTTC. Its protein product is CATSEGTGGSEQYF.

The chain is built from TRBV12-3 or TRBV12-4 and TRBJ2-5, with 8 bases aligning to TRBD2. The CDR3 extends over 14 amino acids. The V gene end was trimmed by 7 bases and the J gene end by 5 bases; junction bases not matched to a gene: 9. The DNA of the CDR3 is TGTGCCAGCAAGAATGCGGGGGGAGGTGAGACCCAGTACTTC. This sequence encodes CASKNAGGGETQYF.

CDR3 nucleotide sequence: TGTGCCAGCAGCTTGTCGCAGGGAATAGTATACAATGAGCAGTTCTTC. As protein: CASSLSQGIVYNEQFF. The genes are TRBV11-2 and TRBJ2-1, with a weak D call TRBD1 (5 bases). The CDR3 is made up of 16 amino acids. V lost 3 bases and J 4 bases, leaving 16 bases between the germline ends. In germline, CDR1 is SGHAT, CDR2 FQNNGV.